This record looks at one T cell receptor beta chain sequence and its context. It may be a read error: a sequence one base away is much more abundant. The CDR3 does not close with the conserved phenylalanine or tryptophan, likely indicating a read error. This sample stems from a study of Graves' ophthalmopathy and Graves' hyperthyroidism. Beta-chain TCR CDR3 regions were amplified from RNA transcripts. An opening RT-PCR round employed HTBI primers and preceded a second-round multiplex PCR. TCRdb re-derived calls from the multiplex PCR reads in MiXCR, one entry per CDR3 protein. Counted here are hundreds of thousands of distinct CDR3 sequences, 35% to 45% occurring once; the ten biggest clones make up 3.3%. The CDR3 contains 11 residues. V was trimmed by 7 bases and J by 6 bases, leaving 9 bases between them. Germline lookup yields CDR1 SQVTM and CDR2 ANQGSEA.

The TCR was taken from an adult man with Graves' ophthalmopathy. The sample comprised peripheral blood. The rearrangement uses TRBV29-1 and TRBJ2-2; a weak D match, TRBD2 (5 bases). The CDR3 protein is CSAGDSGELFS. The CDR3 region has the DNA TGCAGCGCCGGGGATTCCGGGGAGCTGTTTTCT.